This T cell receptor (beta chain) is from a study of blood T cell repertoires in COVID-19 (TCRdb year 2020). Background on the whole study: Samples from collaborators originated in the United States, Italy and Spain and spanned both the acute and convalescent phases of COVID-19. The samples were drawn from the first 160 participants of the ongoing ImmuneRACE study and from about 1,200 subjects provided by 6 global collaborators. Where available, HLA class I and class II types were obtained from metadata supplied by the sample provider rather than from assay-based typing. Sample metadata almost always included a de-identified subject ID, COVID-19 status, age in years and sex. The dataset comprised deeply sampled blood TCRbeta repertoires from subjects exposed to, actively infected with, or recovered from COVID-19. The repertoires were made available in a free public database intended to serve as a resource for research on the immune response to SARS-CoV-2. The prospective study material was composed of cDNA or gDNA derived from T cells, B-cell-depleted T cells, or PBMCs. Broad study findings and their caveats: The amount of clinical and demographic metadata varied by source and participant and was provided uncurated.

A second Seattle source provided samples from volunteer blood donors who had recovered from COVID-19. The collaborating institutions used their own protocols to collect whole blood in K2EDTA tubes. Collaborator samples were shipped for TCRbeta analysis as frozen whole blood, isolated PBMCs, or DNA extracted from either sample type. TCRbeta CDR3 regions were amplified from genomic DNA by means of the immunoSEQ Assay, a bias-controlled multiplex PCR. In the paper's pipeline: The number of nucleated cells in each sample was estimated by amplification of reference gene primers within the assay. Sequence reads were collapsed and filtered to measure the absolute abundance of every unique TCRbeta CDR3 rearrangement. For each sample, productive Simpson clonality was calculated as the square root of Simpson's diversity index across productive rearrangements. TCRdb re-hosts the immuneACCESS table, in-frame sequences only. Its copies lack some clones; in the studies checked, an unresolved V gene accounts for under half of them, and the cause for the rest is not known. V and J calls and clone size are copied from that table; D and trimming were computed from the DNA. The sample table shows about 170,000 clones, and 70% to 90% are seen once. Jointly, the top ten make up about 8% of the sample.

This clone was recorded a few times. Its specific antigen is unknown. Base quality data are lacking; no much larger clone is found one base away. The CDR3 goes from the cysteine to the phenylalanine over 15 residues. Only the CDR3 DNA is retained, 45 bases long and in frame from the first base. The junction shows trimming of 0 bases on V and 1 base on J, plus 7 bases between the germline ends. CDR1 is given as SGDLS and CDR2 as YYNGEE, both from the germline V gene. The chain is encoded by TRBV9 joined to TRBJ2-2; the D gene is not confidently resolved. This TCR was sampled from a man in his forties who had recovered from COVID-19. Sequences were obtained from peripheral blood. The CDR3 in this case is CASSVAGQNTGELFF. The nucleotides read TGTGCCAGCAGCGTAGCGGGTCAGAACACCGGGGAGCTGTTTTTT.